A selection of T cell receptor beta chains follows, all from one sample in a study of T cell responses to AZD1222 COVID-19 vaccine. Some clones are missing from TCRdb's copy, which holds only in-frame ones; the method was immunoSEQ multiplex PCR. The sample lists some 250,000 clones, around 93% occurring once. The sequenced sample was peripheral blood, obtained 28 days after the second AZD1222 dose. The receptor source for this set is an adult who received the AZD1222 COVID-19 vaccine. The CDR3 runs from the conserved cysteine through the conserved F or W. D genes are given only for firm matches. For some rows the clone size is stated as once, few or many, or as a class when expanded; others skip it.

>TRBJ2-1|TRBV6-2/TRBV6-3|TRBD2|NA
TGTGCCAGCAGCTCCCTCTCGGGATCTAGCGGGAGATTAGATGAGCAGTTCTTC
CASSSLSGSSGRLDEQFF
>TRBJ2-7|TRBV4-2|TRBD2|NA
TGTGCCAGCAGCCGGATTAGCGGGAGCTCCTACGAGCAGTACTTC
CASSRISGSSYEQYF
>TRBJ1-1|TRBV3-1/TRBV3-2|NA|NA
TGTGCCAGCAGCCAGGGGGGGGCTTGGACTGAAGCTTTCTTT
CASSQGGAWTEAFF
>TRBJ1-4|TRBV4-1|NA|NA
TGCGCCAGCAGCCCCATACGGATCGGGGACTTAATGAAGAAACTGTTTTTT
CASSPIRIGDLMKKLFF
>TRBJ1-2|TRBV5-1|NA|NA
TGCGCCACCAGCCCATCGGGACGGGACGCCTATGGCTACACCTTC
CATSPSGRDAYGYTF
>TRBJ1-6|TRBV6-5|NA|NA
TGTGCCAGCCTCTGGGGCAGTTATAATTCACCCCTCCACTTT
CASLWGSYNSPLHF
>TRBJ2-1|TRBV7-2|NA|NA
TGTGCCAGCAGCTCTCCCGGATCCTACAATGAGCAGTTCTTC
CASSSPGSYNEQFF
>TRBJ1-1|TRBV6-6|NA|few
TGTGCCAGCAGCCCACGAGCCCCCGGGGGCAGGCCCACGGGTATTCCCACTGAAGCTTTCTTT
CASSPRAPGGRPTGIPTEAFF
>TRBJ1-5|TRBV24-1|NA|NA
TGTGCCACCAGTGATTTTGACAGCTATAGCAATCAGCCCCAGCATTTT
CATSDFDSYSNQPQHF
>TRBJ1-5|TRBV6-5|NA|NA
TGTGCCAGCAGACATAGACAGGAGGGGCAGCCCCAGCATTTT
CASRHRQEGQPQHF
>TRBJ1-4|TRBV15|TRBD1|NA
TGTGCCACCAGCAGTCCCTGGGGACAGGCGGTGAAAGAAAAACTGTTTTTT
CATSSPWGQAVKEKLFF
>TRBJ2-7|TRBV6-2/TRBV6-3|NA|NA
TGTGCCAGCAGTTCCACCTCCTACGAGCAGTACTTC
CASSSTSYEQYF
>TRBJ2-7|TRBV3-1/TRBV3-2|TRBD1|once
TGTGCCAGCAGCCAAGCCGGACAGGGGTTGTACGAGCAGTACTTC
CASSQAGQGLYEQYF
>TRBJ1-5|TRBV27|NA|NA
TGTGCCAGCAGTATTACGGGGGGGGGTCAGCCCCAGCATTTT
CASSITGGGQPQHF
>TRBJ1-4|TRBV5-1|NA|NA
TGCGCCAGCAGCTCCGGACAAGTTAATGAAAAACTGTTTTTT
CASSSGQVNEKLFF
>TRBJ2-3|TRBV19|NA|NA
TGTGCCAGTAGCTCCAGGGGCAAGGATACGCAGTATTTT
CASSSRGKDTQYF
>TRBJ1-3|TRBV6-5|NA|NA
TGTGCCAGCAGTTCATACCAGGGGTTATCTGGAAACACCATATATTTT
CASSSYQGLSGNTIYF
>TRBJ1-1|TRBV25-1|TRBD1|NA
TGTGCCAGCGGCGGACAGGGAGGAGCTGAAGCTTTCTTT
CASGGQGGAEAFF
>TRBJ2-1|TRBV7-7|NA|NA
TGTGCCAGCAGCTTAGAAGACAGCACAAATGAGCAGTTCTTC
CASSLEDSTNEQFF
>TRBJ1-6|TRBV27|NA|NA
TGTGCCAGCAGTTCTGGATCCTATAATTCACCCCTCCACTTT
CASSSGSYNSPLHF
>TRBJ2-1|TRBV2|NA|NA
TGTGCCAGCAGTGAAAGGGGTTACAATGAGCAGTTCTTC
CASSERGYNEQFF
>TRBJ1-5|TRBV11-2|NA|NA
TGTGCCAGCAGCTTAGCAGGGAGTAGCAATCAGCCCCAGCATTTT
CASSLAGSSNQPQHF
>TRBJ2-1|TRBV7-3|NA|NA
TGTGCCAGCAGTTCGACAGGAACTGGGGGCAATGAGCAGTTCTTC
CASSSTGTGGNEQFF
>TRBJ2-7|TRBV10-3|NA|NA
TGTGCCATCAGTGTCGGACCATACGAGCAGTACTTC
CAISVGPYEQYF
>TRBJ2-5|TRBV5-5|NA|NA
TGTGCCAGCACGACAGCCCCCGGGACCCAGTACTTC
CASTTAPGTQYF
>TRBJ1-2|TRBV7-2|NA|NA
TGTGCCAGCAGCGTACAGGTTCCTAACTATGGCTACACCTTC
CASSVQVPNYGYTF
>TRBJ2-3|TRBV28|NA|once
TGTGCCAGCGGACCGCCGAGAACAGATACGCAGTATTTT
CASGPPRTDTQYF
>TRBJ1-1|TRBV28|TRBD1|NA
TGTGCCAGCAGTTTAGCCCGGACAGGGGGAGGGGTCACTGAAGCTTTCTTT
CASSLARTGGGVTEAFF
>TRBJ2-1|TRBV7-2|NA|NA
TGTGCCAGCAGCTTAGCGTGGGGCAATGAGCAGTTCTTC
CASSLAWGNEQFF
>TRBJ2-1|TRBV9|TRBD2|NA
TGTGCCAGCAGCGCCTTGGGCGGGAGGGCCTACAATGAGCAGTTCTTC
CASSALGGRAYNEQFF
>TRBJ1-1|TRBV7-6|NA|NA
TGTGCCAGCAGCTTAGAAGGCGGCCTTGAAGCTTTCTTT
CASSLEGGLEAFF
>TRBJ1-2|TRBV5-1|TRBD1|NA
TGCGCCAGCAGCACGGACAGGGCGCGGTATGGCTACACCTTC
CASSTDRARYGYTF
>TRBJ2-3|TRBV19|NA|NA
TGTGCCAGTAGCCTACGGGGGCCCACAGATACGCAGTATTTT
CASSLRGPTDTQYF
>TRBJ1-2|TRBV7-2|NA|NA
TGTGCCAGCAGCCAAGCTAGTCGCGACTATGGCTACACCTTC
CASSQASRDYGYTF
>TRBJ2-3|TRBV24-1|TRBD2|once
TGTGCCACCAGTTCAGGACTAGCGTACACAGATACGCAGTATTTT
CATSSGLAYTDTQYF
>TRBJ2-3|TRBV18|NA|NA
TGTGCCAGCTCAACCACAGGCGGGGTTGGAGATACGCAGTATTTT
CASSTTGGVGDTQYF
>TRBJ2-2|TRBV12-5|NA|once
TGTGCTAGTGGTTCTAGCGTGAAGGACACCGGGGAGCTGTTTTTT
CASGSSVKDTGELFF
>TRBJ2-1|TRBV7-2|NA|few
TGTGCCAGCAGCTTAGGGCTGTACAATGAGCAGTTCTTC
CASSLGLYNEQFF
>TRBJ1-2|TRBV28|TRBD1|NA
TGTGCCAGCAGTCTACAGGGGGCCTATGGCTACACCTTC
CASSLQGAYGYTF
>TRBJ1-1|TRBV7-3|TRBD1|NA
TGTGCCAGCAGCCCGGACAGGGAGAACACTGAAGCTTTCTTT
CASSPDRENTEAFF
>TRBJ2-7|TRBV2|NA|few
TGTGCCAGCGATGAGGGGACGAGCTCCTACGAGCAGTACTTC
CASDEGTSSYEQYF
>TRBJ1-1|TRBV6-1|NA|NA
TGTGCCTGCAAAACGGGTGGGAACACTGAAGCTTTCTTT
CACKTGGNTEAFF
>TRBJ1-2|TRBV7-2|NA|NA
TGTGCCAGCAGCTTAGATAGGGGAAACTATGGCTACACCTTC
CASSLDRGNYGYTF
>TRBJ2-3|TRBV7-3|NA|once
TGTGCCAGCAGTGGACCGGACACAGATACGCAGTATTTT
CASSGPDTDTQYF
>TRBJ1-5|TRBV15|NA|NA
TGTGCCACCAGCAGAGATGTTCCAGGGAAGAGCAATCAGCCCCAGCATTTT
CATSRDVPGKSNQPQHF
>TRBJ1-5|TRBV18|TRBD1|NA
TGTGCCAGCTCACCTCAGGGGGTCAATCAGCCCCAGCATTTT
CASSPQGVNQPQHF
>TRBJ1-4|TRBV27|NA|NA
TGTGCCAGCACCACAGGGATGGGTGAAAAACTGTTTTTT
CASTTGMGEKLFF
>TRBJ1-6|TRBV6-5|NA|NA
TGTGCCAGCACCGAGGCGAGTGGGGGCAATTCACCCCTCCACTTT
CASTEASGGNSPLHF
>TRBJ1-5|TRBV28|NA|few
TGTGCCAGCAGTCTCTCGGACCCCTCGAGGCAGCCCCAGCATTTT
CASSLSDPSRQPQHF
>TRBJ1-1|TRBV6-5|NA|NA
TGTGCCAGCAGTTCCCCGAACACTGAAGCTTTCTTT
CASSSPNTEAFF
>TRBJ2-1|TRBV7-9|NA|NA
TGTGCCAGCAGACCTGATACTAGCCTGACCCGGAATGAGCAGTTCTTC
CASRPDTSLTRNEQFF
>TRBJ2-7|TRBV28|TRBD1|NA
TGTGCCAGCAGTACGGGACAGGGGATCTACGAGCAGTACTTC
CASSTGQGIYEQYF
>TRBJ2-2|TRBV5-4|TRBD2|NA
TGTGCCAGCAGCTCTCCGGGAAGCGGGAGTACAATTAACACCGGGGAGCTGTTTTTT
CASSSPGSGSTINTGELFF
>TRBJ1-3|TRBV2|NA|NA
TGTGCCAGCAGGGCTCGGTTGAGGGCGCAAGGAAACACCATATATTTT
CASRARLRAQGNTIYF
>TRBJ1-2|TRBV28|TRBD1|NA
TGTGCCAGCAGTTTCCCCGGAGAGGGGGCGCACTATGGCTACACCTTC
CASSFPGEGAHYGYTF
>TRBJ1-6|TRBV6-5|TRBD1|NA
TGTGCCAGCAGTCACGGGACAGATTATTCACCCCTCCACTTT
CASSHGTDYSPLHF
>TRBJ1-1|TRBV10-3|TRBD1|NA
TGTGCCATCAGTGGGGACAGTTGGAACACTGAAGCTTTCTTT
CAISGDSWNTEAFF